This TCR beta chain was found in a study of blood T cell repertoires in COVID-19. The CDR3 length is 15 residues. V lost 4 bases, J lost 4 bases, and 16 bases lay in between. Germline V gene sequence: CDR1 KGHDR, CDR2 SFDVKD. Authors' processing steps: Scientists estimated how many nucleated cells there were by amplifying reference gene primers. TCRdb keeps only in-frame clones here, not all; method: immunoSEQ multiplex PCR. Clonal size and the V and J genes are those of that table, whereas D and trimming came from the DNA. The table has 250,000 to 350,000 clones, 90% seen once. Sequencing was done on a sample of PBMCs or T cells enriched from blood (not recorded which). The rearrangement links TRBV24-1 to TRBJ2-7; D might be TRBD1 (6 bases). The receptor was isolated from a woman between 18 and 29 years old with acute COVID-19. CDR3 DNA: TGTGCCACCAGTGACTCCGGGACAAAACGATACGAGCAGTACTTC. This translates into CATSDSGTKRYEQYF.